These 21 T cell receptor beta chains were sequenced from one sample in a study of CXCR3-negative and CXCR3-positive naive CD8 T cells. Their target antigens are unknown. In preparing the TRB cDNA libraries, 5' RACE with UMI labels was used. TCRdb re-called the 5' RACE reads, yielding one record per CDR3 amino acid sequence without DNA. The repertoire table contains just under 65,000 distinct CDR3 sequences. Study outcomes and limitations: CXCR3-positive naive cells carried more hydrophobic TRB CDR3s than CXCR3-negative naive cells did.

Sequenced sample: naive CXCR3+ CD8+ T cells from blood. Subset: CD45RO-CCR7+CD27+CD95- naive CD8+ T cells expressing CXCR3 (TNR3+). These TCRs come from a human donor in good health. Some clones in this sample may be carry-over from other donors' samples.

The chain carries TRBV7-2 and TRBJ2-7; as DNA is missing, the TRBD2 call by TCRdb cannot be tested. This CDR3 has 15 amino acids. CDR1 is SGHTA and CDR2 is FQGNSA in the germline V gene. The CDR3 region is CASSLGGWPPYEQYF.

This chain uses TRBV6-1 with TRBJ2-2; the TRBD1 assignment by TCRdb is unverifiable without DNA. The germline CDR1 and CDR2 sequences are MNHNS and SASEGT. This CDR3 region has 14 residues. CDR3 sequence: CASSKSGGTGELFF.

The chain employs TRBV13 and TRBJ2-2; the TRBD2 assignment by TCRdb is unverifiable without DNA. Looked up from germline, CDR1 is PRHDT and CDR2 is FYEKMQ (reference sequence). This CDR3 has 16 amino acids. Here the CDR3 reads CASSLGVAENTGELFF.

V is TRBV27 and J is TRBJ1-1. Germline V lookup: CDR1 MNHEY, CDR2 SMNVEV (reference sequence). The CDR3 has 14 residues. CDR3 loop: CASSSRSMNTEAFF.

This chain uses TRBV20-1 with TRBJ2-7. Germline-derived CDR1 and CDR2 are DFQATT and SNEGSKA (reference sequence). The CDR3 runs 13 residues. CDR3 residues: CSVRLANSYEQYF.

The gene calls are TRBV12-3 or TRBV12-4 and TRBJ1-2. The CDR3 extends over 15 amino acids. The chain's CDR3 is CASSLGRISNYGYTF.

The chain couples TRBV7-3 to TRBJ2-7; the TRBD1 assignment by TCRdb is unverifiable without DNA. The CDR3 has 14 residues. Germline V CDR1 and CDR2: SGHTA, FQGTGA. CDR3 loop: CASSSGAGIYEQYF.

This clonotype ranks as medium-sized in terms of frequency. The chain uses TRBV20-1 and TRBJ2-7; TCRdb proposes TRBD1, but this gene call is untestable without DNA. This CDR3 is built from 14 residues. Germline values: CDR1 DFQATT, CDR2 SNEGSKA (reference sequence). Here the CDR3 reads CSARDEAGGYEQYF.

The CDR3 protein is CSVVRDTGELFF. The chain joins TRBV29-1 to TRBJ2-2. Germline CDR1 reads SQVTM; CDR2 reads ANQGSEA. This CDR3 is built from 12 residues.

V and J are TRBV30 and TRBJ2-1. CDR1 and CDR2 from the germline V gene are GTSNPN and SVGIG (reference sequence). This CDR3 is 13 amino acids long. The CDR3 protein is CAWTVWSDNEQFF.

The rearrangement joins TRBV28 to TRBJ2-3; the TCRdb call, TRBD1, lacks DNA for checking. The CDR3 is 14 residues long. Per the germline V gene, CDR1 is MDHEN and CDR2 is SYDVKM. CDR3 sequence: CASSLRDGTDTQYF.

The CDR3: CSASSELPYGYTF. The gene calls are TRBV20-1 and TRBJ1-2. CDR3 length: 13 residues. Per germline, CDR1 DFQATT and CDR2 SNEGSKA (reference sequence).

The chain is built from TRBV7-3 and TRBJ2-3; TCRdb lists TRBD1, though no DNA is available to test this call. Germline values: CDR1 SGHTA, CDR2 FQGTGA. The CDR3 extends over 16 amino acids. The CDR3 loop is CASSLGGGGAPDTQYF.

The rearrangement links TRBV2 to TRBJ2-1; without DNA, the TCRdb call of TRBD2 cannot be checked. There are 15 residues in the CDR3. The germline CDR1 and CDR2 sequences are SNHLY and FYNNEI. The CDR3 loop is CASSKLAGDYNEQFF.

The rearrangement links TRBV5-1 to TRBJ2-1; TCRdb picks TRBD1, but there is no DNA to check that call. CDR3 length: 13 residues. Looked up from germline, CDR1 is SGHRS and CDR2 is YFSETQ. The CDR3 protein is CASGQGMNNEQFF.

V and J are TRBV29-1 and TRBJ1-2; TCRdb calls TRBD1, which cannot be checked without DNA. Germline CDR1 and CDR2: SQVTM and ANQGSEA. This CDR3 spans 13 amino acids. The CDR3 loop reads CSVEDAGPYGYTF.

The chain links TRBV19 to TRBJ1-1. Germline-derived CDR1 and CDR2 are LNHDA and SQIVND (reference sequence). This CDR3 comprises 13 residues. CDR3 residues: CASTSPLGPEAFF.

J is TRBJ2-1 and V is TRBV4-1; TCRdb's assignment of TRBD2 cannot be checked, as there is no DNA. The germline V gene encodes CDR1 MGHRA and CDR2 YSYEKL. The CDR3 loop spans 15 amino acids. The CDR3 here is CASSQDRTASNEQFF.

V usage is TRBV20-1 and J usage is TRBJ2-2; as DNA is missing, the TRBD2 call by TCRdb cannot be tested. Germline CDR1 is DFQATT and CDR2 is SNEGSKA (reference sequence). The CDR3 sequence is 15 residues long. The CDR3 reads CSASTAGVATGELFF.

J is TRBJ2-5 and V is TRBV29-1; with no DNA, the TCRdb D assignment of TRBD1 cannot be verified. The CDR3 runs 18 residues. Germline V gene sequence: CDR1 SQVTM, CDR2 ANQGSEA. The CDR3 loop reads CSVEDPRSNSAEQETQYF.

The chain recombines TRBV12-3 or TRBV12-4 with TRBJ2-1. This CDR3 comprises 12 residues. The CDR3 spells CASSLLGFEQFF.